This T cell receptor (beta chain) came from a study of chemoradiotherapy in HPV16-positive cancers (dated by TCRdb to between 2022 and 2023). Concerning the study at large: Candidate HPV-specific T-cell clones and common TCR motifs were defined through functional T-cell assays on cells from a couple of HPV16-positive patients. The study set out to ask whether T-cell immunity against the HPV oncoproteins E6 and E7 changes over the course of chemoradiotherapy and whether that immunity affects survival. The candidate HPV-specific TCRs and motifs were subsequently tracked in TCR repertoires obtained from roughly 90 patients with HPV-related cancers. Broader findings and caveats from the paper: Improved recurrence-free survival in HPV16-positive patients was associated with expansion of HPV-responsive T cells during chemoradiotherapy. The survival association was reported for HPV16-positive patients, and the functional definition of HPV-specific T cells was derived from only a couple of HPV16-positive patients. Expansion of candidate HPV-specific clones and E7-related TCR motifs was observed in the tumor microenvironment during treatment, whereas no such expansion was observed for non-HPV-specific T cells.

Notes on this clone: No cognate antigen has been identified for it. Per-nucleotide qualities are absent, and no much larger clonotype sits a single base away.

Trimming removed 1 base from V and 2 bases from J, leaving 8 bases between the germline ends. Per the germline V gene, SGDLS is the CDR1 and YYNGEE is the CDR2. The CDR3 has 14 amino acids, counting the end cysteine and phenylalanine. The retained sequence is limited to the CDR3, 42 bases, with the frame set at the first base. Repertoires were sampled repeatedly over the course of chemoradiotherapy, so clonal expansion could be followed in the tumor microenvironment. Receptor libraries were prepared by the immunoSEQ multiplex PCR assay. Held by TCRdb, this immuneACCESS table contains in-frame sequences only and omits some clones. Under half of the omission traces to an unresolved V gene where checked; the cause of the rest is unknown. This sample is represented by 2,800 or so clones; about 82% of them were singletons. The ten largest account for less than 14% of the sample.

This receptor was obtained from a human donor with HPV-associated anogenital cancer. The sample consisted of blood, taken from a patient who underwent chemoradiotherapy. The sequence is built from TRBV9 and TRBJ2-3; the D gene identity is not certain. The DNA is TGTGCCAGCAGCGTAACGGATTTCACAGATACGCAGTATTTT. It encodes CASSVTDFTDTQYF.